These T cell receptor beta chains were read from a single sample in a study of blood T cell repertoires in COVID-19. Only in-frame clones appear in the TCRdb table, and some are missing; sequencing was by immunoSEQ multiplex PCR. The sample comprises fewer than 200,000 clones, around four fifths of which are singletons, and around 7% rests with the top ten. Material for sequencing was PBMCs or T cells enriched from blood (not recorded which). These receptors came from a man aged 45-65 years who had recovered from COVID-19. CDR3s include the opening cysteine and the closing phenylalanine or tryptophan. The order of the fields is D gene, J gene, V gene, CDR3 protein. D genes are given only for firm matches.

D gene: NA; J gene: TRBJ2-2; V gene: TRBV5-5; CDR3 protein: CASSLWAVLNTGELFF
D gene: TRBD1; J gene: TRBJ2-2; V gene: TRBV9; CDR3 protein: CASSDGRTGDTGELFF
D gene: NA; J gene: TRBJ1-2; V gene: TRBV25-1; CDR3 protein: CASSARDTRRGYTF
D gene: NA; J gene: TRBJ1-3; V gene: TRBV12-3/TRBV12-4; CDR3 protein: CASSSFEGNRDF
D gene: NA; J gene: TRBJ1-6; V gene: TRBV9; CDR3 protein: CASSVDQGYNSPLHF
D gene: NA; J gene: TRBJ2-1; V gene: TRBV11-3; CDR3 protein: CASRGWDTNNEQFF
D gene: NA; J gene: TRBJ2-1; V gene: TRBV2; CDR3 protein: CASSAWGVVDEQFF
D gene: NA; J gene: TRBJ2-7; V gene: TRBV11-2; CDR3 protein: CASSSDSWGAYEQYF
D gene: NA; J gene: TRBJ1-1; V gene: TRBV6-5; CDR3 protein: CASSHGGKAFF
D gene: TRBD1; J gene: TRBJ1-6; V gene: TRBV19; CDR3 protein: CASSTYRGDNSPLHF
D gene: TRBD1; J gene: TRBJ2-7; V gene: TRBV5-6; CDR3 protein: CASSAGQGAREQYF
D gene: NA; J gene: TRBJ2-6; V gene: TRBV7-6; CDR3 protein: CASSLSGRGARGANVLTF